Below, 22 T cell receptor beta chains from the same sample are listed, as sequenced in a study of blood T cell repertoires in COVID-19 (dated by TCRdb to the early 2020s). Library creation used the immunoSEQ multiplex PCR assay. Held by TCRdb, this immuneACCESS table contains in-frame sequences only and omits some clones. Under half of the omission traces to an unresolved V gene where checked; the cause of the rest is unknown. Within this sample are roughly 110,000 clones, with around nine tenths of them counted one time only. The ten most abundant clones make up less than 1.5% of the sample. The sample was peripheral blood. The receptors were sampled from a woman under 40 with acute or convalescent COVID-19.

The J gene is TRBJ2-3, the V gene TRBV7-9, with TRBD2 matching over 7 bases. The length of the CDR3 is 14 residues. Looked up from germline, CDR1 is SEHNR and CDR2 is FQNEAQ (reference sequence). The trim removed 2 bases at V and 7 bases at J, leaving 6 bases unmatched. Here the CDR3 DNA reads TGTGCCAGCAGCTTAAACCGGGGGGAGAATACGCAGTATTTT. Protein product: CASSLNRGENTQYF.

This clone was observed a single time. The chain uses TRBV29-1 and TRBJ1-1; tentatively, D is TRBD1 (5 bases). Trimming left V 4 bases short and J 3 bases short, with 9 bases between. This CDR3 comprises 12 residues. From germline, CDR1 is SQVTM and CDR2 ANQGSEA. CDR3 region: CSVVPRDTEAFF. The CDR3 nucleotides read TGCAGCGTTGTCCCCAGGGACACTGAAGCTTTCTTT.

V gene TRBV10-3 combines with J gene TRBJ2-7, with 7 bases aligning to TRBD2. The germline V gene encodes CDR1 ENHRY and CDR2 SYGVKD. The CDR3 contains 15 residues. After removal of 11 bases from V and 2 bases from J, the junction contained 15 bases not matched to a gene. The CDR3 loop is CASRLVASGPYEQYF. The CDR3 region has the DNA TGTGCCTCCCGGCTTGTTGCTAGCGGCCCCTACGAGCAGTACTTC.

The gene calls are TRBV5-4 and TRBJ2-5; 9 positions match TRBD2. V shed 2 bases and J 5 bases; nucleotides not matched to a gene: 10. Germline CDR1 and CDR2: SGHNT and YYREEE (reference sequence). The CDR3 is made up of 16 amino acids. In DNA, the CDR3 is TGTGCCAGCAGCTTTTTCGGTCCTAGCGGGACCGAGACCCAGTACTTC. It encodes CASSFFGPSGTETQYF.

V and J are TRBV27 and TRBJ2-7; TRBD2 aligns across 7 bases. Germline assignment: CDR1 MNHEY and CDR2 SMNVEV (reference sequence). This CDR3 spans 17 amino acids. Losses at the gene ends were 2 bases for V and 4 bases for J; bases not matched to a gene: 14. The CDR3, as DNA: TGTGCCAGCAGTTTAAGTGCCCCCGGGACTACGCTTTACGAGCAGTACTTC. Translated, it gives CASSLSAPGTTLYEQYF.

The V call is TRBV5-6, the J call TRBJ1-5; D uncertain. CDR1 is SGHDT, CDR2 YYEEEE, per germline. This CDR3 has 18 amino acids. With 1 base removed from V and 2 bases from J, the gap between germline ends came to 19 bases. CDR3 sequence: CASSLFREYNRRNQPQHF. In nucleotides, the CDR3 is TGTGCCAGCAGCTTGTTTAGGGAGTATAATCGACGCAATCAGCCCCAGCATTTT.

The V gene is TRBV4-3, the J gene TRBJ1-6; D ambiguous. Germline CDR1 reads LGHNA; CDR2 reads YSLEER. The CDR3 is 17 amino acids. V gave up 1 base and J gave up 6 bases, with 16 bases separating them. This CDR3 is CASSQGQASTLNSPLHF. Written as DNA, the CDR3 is TGCGCCAGCAGCCAAGGCCAGGCGAGTACCCTTAATTCACCCCTCCACTTT.

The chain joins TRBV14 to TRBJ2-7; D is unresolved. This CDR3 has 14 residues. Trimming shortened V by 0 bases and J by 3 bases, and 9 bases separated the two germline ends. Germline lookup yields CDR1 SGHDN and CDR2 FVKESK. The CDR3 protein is CASSQENLVYEQYF. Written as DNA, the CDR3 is TGTGCCAGCAGCCAAGAAAACCTAGTCTACGAGCAGTACTTC.

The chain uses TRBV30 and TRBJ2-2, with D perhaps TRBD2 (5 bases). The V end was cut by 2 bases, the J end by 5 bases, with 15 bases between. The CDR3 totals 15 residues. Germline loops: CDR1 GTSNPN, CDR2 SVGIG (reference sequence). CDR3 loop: CAWSPPGRGTGELFF. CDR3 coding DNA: TGTGCCTGGAGTCCCCCTGGGAGAGGAACCGGGGAGCTGTTTTTT.

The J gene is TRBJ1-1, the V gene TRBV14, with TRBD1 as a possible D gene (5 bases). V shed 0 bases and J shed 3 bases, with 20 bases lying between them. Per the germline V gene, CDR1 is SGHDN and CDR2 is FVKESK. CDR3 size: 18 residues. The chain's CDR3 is CASSQEDQGRGRDTEAFF. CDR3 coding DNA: TGTGCCAGCAGCCAAGAAGACCAGGGAAGAGGTCGGGACACTGAAGCTTTCTTT.

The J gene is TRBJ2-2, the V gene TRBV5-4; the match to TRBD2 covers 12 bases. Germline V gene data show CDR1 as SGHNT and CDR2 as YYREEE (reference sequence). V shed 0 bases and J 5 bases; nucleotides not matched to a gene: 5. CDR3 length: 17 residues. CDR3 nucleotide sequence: TGTGCCAGCAGCTTGGACCTAGCGGGAGGGGGAACCGGGGAGCTGTTTTTT. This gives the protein CASSLDLAGGGTGELFF.

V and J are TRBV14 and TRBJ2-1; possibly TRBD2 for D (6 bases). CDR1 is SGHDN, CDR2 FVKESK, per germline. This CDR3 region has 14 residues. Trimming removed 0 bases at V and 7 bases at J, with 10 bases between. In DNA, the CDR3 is TGTGCCAGCAGCCAAGATACTAGCTCTAATGAGCAGTTCTTC. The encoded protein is CASSQDTSSNEQFF.

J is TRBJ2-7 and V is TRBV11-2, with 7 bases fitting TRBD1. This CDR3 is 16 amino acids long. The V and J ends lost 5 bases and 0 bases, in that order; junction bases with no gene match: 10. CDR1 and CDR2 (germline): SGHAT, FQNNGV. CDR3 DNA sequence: TGTGCCAGCAGCAAACTACAGGGGCTTAGCTCCTACGAGCAGTACTTC. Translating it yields CASSKLQGLSSYEQYF.

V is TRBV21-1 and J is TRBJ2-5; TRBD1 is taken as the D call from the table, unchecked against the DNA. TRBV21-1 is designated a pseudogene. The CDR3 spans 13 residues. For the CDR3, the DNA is TGTGCCAGCAGCGGAACCGGGACACGTTCCCAGTACTTC. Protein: CASSGTGTRSQYF.

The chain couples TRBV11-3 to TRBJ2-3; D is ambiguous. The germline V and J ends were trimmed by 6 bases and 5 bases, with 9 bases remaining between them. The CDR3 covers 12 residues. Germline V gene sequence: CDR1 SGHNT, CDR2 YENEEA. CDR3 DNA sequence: TGTGCCAGCAGGGGCATTTTAGATACGCAGTATTTT. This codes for CASRGILDTQYF.

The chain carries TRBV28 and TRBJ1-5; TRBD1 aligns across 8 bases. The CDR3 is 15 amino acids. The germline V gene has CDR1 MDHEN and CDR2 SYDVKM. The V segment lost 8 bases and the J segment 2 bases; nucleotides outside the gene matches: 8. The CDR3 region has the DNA TGTGCCAGCGCTATGACAGGGGAGGGCAATCAGCCCCAGCATTTT. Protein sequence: CASAMTGEGNQPQHF.

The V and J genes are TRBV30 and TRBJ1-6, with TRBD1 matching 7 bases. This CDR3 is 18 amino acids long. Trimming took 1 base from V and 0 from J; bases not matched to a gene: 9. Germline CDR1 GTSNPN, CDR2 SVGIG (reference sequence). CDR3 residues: CAWSGDPGQSSYNSPLHF. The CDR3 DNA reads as TGTGCCTGGAGTGGGGATCCGGGACAGAGCTCCTATAATTCACCCCTCCACTTT.

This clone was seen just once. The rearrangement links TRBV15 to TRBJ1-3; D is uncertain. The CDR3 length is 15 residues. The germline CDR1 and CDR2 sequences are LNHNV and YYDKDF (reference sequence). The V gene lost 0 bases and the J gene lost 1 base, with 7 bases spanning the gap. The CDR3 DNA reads TGTGCCACCAGCAGAGATCCGGGGTCTGGAAACACCATATATTTT. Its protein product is CATSRDPGSGNTIYF.

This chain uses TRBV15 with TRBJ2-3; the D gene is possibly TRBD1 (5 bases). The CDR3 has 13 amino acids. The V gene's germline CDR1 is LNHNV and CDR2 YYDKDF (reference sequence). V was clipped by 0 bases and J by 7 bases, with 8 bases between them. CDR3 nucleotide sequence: TGTGCCACCAGCAGAGACAGGGTTAATACGCAGTATTTT. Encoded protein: CATSRDRVNTQYF.

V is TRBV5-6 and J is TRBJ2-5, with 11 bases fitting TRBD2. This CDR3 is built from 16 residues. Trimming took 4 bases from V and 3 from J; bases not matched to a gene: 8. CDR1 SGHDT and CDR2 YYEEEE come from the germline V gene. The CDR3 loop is CASSDSGGALKETQYF. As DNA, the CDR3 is TGTGCCAGCAGCGATAGCGGGGGGGCCCTAAAAGAGACCCAGTACTTC.

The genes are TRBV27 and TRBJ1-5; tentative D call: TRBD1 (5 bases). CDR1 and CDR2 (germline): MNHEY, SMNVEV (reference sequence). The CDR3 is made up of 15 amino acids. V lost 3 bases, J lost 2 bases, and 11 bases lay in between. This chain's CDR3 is CASSFSGVGNQPQHF. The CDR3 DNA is TGTGCCAGCAGTTTCTCGGGGGTAGGCAATCAGCCCCAGCATTTT.

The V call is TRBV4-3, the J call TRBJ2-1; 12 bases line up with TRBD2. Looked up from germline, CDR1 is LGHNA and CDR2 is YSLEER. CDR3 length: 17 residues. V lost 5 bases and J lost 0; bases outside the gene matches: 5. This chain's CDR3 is CASSAETSGSSYNEQFF. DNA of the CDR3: TGCGCCAGCAGCGCTGAGACTAGCGGGAGCTCCTACAATGAGCAGTTCTTC.